The present TCR beta chain was sequenced within a study of CD8+ T cells in alopecia areata. In each case, RNA was isolated and then reverse transcribed into cDNA as the sequencing template. Generated by immunoSEQ multiplex PCR, the TCRdb table keeps only in-frame clones and is missing some. The sample carries about 190,000 clones, 45% to 65% recorded once. Trimming removed 10 bases from V and 2 bases from J, with 15 bases in between. Per the germline V gene, CDR1 is ENHRY and CDR2 is SYGVKD. This CDR3 is 14 amino acids long. The treatment was: oral pan-JAK inhibitor, 5-10 mg twice daily. The TCR sequence derives from a human donor with alopecia areata. The rearrangement uses TRBV10-3 and TRBJ2-1; weak D call: TRBD2 (5 bases). Sequenced here: CD4+ T cells sorted from blood, sampled at week 4, from a patient treated with tofacitinib. CDR3 coding DNA: TGTGCCAGCGGGCGAGGAGAGGCCTACAATGAGCAGTTCTTC. Translated: CASGRGEAYNEQFF.